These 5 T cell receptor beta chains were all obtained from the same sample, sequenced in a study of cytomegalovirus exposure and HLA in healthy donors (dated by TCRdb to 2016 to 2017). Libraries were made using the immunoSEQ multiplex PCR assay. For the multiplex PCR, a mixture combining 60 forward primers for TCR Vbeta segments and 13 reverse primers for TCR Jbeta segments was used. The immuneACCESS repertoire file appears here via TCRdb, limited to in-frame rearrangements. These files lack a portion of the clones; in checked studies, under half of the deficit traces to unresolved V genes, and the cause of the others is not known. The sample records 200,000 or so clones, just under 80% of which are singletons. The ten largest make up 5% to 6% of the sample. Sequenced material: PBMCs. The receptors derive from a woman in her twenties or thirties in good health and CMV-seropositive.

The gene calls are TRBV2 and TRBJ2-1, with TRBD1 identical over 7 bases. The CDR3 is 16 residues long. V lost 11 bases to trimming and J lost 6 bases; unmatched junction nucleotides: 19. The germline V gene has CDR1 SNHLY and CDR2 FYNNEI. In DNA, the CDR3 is TGTGCCGGCCTTGTCCGGGGACAGAGATTTATCAATGAGCAGTTCTTC. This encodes CAGLVRGQRFINEQFF.

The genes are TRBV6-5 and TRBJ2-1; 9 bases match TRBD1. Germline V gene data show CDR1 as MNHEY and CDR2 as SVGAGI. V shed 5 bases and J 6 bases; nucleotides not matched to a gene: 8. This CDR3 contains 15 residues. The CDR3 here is CASSRDRGEINEQFF. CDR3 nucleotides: TGTGCCAGCAGTCGCGACAGGGGGGAGATCAATGAGCAGTTCTTC.

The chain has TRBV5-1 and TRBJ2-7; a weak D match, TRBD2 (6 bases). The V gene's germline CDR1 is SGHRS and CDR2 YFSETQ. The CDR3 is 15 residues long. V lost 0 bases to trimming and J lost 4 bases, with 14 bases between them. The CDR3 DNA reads TGCGCCAGCAGCTTGGAGGCGGGGCGCTATTACGAGCAGTACTTC. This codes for CASSLEAGRYYEQYF.

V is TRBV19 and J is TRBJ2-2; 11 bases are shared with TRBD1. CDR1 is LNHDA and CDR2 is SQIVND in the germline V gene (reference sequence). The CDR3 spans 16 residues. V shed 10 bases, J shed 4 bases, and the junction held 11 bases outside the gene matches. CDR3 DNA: TGTGCCACCACTATCCGGGACAGGGGGGTCACCGGGGAGCTGTTTTTT. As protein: CATTIRDRGVTGELFF.

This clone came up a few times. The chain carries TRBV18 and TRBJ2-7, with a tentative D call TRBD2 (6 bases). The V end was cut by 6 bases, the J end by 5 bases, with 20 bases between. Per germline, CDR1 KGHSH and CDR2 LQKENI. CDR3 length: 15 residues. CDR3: CASSPGSWGDHEQYF. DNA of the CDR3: TGTGCCAGCTCCCCCGGGAGTTGGGGAGATCACGAGCAGTACTTC.